Listed below are T cell receptor beta chains from one sample, sequenced in a study of blood T cells in healthy people across ages. TCRdb re-called the 5' RACE reads through MiXCR, storing one row per CDR3 protein. The repertoire holds about 1.6 million distinct CDR3 sequences, with roughly 32% as singletons. Sequencing input: blood. These receptors were taken from a woman in her twenties or thirties in good health. CDR3s include the opening cysteine and the closing phenylalanine or tryptophan. The D gene is left open where the match is weak. Size values are once, few and many counts, or a class for expanded clones, and some rows have none.

size: few; J: TRBJ2-5; D: NA; V: TRBV11-2; CDR3: CASSLDQLAQGSLETQYF; DNA: TGTGCCAGCAGCTTAGATCAACTAGCTCAAGGGTCGTTAGAGACCCAGTACTTC
size: NA; J: TRBJ2-1; D: TRBD2; V: TRBV4-2; CDR3: CASSRQRERGGINEQFF; DNA: TGTGCCAGCAGCCGCCAAAGGGAGCGGGGGGGCATTAATGAGCAGTTCTTC
size: NA; J: TRBJ1-5; D: NA; V: TRBV28; CDR3: CASTRGGLVGNQPQHF; DNA: TGTGCCAGCACTCGAGGAGGGCTGGTTGGCAATCAGCCCCAGCATTTT
size: NA; J: TRBJ1-2; D: TRBD1; V: TRBV5-1; CDR3: CASSPPGQGVGGYTF; DNA: TGCGCCAGCAGCCCCCCGGGACAGGGAGTTGGTGGCTACACCTTC
size: few; J: TRBJ2-3; D: NA; V: TRBV20-1; CDR3: CSARVKVWADTQYF; DNA: TGCAGTGCTAGAGTTAAGGTTTGGGCAGATACGCAGTATTTT
size: NA; J: TRBJ2-5; D: NA; V: TRBV3-1; CDR3: CASSRTWETQYF; DNA: TGTGCCAGCAGCCGTACTTGGGAGACCCAGTACTTC
size: NA; J: TRBJ2-5; D: NA; V: TRBV7-6; CDR3: CASSLVGGRYQETQYF; DNA: TGTGCCAGCAGCTTAGTTGGCGGCAGGTACCAAGAGACCCAGTACTTC
size: NA; J: TRBJ2-3; D: NA; V: TRBV12-3/TRBV12-4; CDR3: CASGYRAAGTDAQYF; DNA: TGTGCCAGCGGCTACCGGGCCGCGGGAACAGATGCGCAGTATTTT
size: NA; J: TRBJ1-5; D: NA; V: TRBV7-3; CDR3: CARWRVVSNQPQHF; DNA: TGTGCCAGGTGGAGGGTCGTGAGCAATCAGCCCCAGCATTTT
size: NA; J: TRBJ1-2; D: NA; V: TRBV13; CDR3: CASTLQRGDYGYTF; DNA: TGTGCCAGCACCCTTCAACGGGGGGACTATGGCTACACCTTC
size: NA; J: TRBJ2-1; D: TRBD2; V: TRBV20-1; CDR3: CSSFNRGVNEQFF; DNA: TGCAGTTCTTTTAACCGGGGGGTCAATGAGCAGTTCTTC
size: many; J: TRBJ2-7; D: NA; V: TRBV12-3/TRBV12-4; CDR3: CASSLALRGTYEQYF; DNA: TGTGCCAGCAGTTTAGCGCTAAGGGGTACCTACGAGCAGTACTTC
size: NA; J: TRBJ1-2; D: NA; V: TRBV29-1; CDR3: CSAARRHGESNYGYTF; DNA: TGCAGCGCCGCTCGACGGCACGGAGAAAGTAACTATGGCTACACCTTC
size: few; J: TRBJ2-7; D: NA; V: TRBV3-1; CDR3: CASSQDQLETHLGETYEQYF; DNA: TGTGCCAGCAGCCAAGATCAACTGGAGACTCATCTAGGGGAGACCTACGAGCAGTACTTC
size: NA; J: TRBJ1-2; D: NA; V: TRBV24-1; CDR3: CATSYRDAYTF; DNA: TGTGCCACCAGTTACCGGGATGCCTACACCTTC
size: many; J: TRBJ2-7; D: NA; V: TRBV20-1; CDR3: CSARWRGSSYEQYF; DNA: TGCAGTGCTAGGTGGAGGGGGAGCTCCTACGAGCAGTACTTC
size: few; J: TRBJ1-1; D: TRBD1; V: TRBV9; CDR3: CASSGGQGSTEAFF; DNA: TGTGCCAGCAGCGGGGGACAGGGTAGTACTGAAGCTTTCTTT
size: few; J: TRBJ2-7; D: NA; V: TRBV20-1; CDR3: CSARAERPYEQYF; DNA: TGCAGTGCTAGAGCTGAAAGACCCTACGAGCAGTACTTC
size: NA; J: TRBJ1-1; D: NA; V: TRBV30; CDR3: CAWSPEGNFEAFF; DNA: TGTGCCTGGAGTCCTGAGGGGAACTTTGAAGCTTTCTTT
size: few; J: TRBJ2-7; D: NA; V: TRBV10-3; CDR3: CAISEGGALNGQYF; DNA: TGTGCCATCAGTGAGGGGGGGGCATTAAACGGGCAGTACTTC
size: NA; J: TRBJ1-2; D: NA; V: TRBV11-2; CDR3: CASSLHNYGYTF; DNA: TGTGCCAGCAGCCTCCATAACTATGGCTACACCTTC
size: NA; J: TRBJ2-5; D: TRBD2; V: TRBV7-8; CDR3: CASSRSGTSGGETQYF; DNA: TGTGCCAGCAGCCGCAGCGGGACTAGCGGCGGGGAGACCCAGTACTTC
size: few; J: TRBJ1-2; D: TRBD1; V: TRBV7-8; CDR3: CASSLGRQGQGYTF; DNA: TGTGCCAGCAGCTTAGGTCGACAGGGCCAGGGCTACACCTTC
size: NA; J: TRBJ2-1; D: TRBD2; V: TRBV7-8; CDR3: CASSSGLAGNYNEQFF; DNA: TGTGCCAGCAGCTCAGGACTAGCGGGAAACTACAATGAGCAGTTCTTC
size: NA; J: TRBJ1-6; D: NA; V: TRBV27; CDR3: CASTLRGESPLHF; DNA: TGTGCCAGCACCCTTCGGGGAGAATCACCCCTCCACTTT
size: NA; J: TRBJ2-1; D: NA; V: TRBV5-1; CDR3: CASSGEAYEQFF; DNA: TGCGCCAGCAGCGGGGAGGCCTATGAGCAGTTCTTC
size: NA; J: TRBJ2-7; D: NA; V: TRBV15; CDR3: CATSRDKGVGYEQYF; DNA: TGTGCCACCAGCAGAGATAAAGGGGTTGGCTACGAGCAGTACTTC
size: few; J: TRBJ2-1; D: NA; V: TRBV5-1; CDR3: CASSSLGSYNEQFF; DNA: TGCGCCAGCAGCTCCCTAGGGAGCTACAATGAGCAGTTCTTC
size: few; J: TRBJ2-1; D: TRBD2; V: TRBV20-1; CDR3: CSAILPLAGGYNEQFF; DNA: TGCAGTGCTATTTTACCCCTAGCGGGAGGCTACAATGAGCAGTTCTTC
size: NA; J: TRBJ2-1; D: NA; V: TRBV6-5; CDR3: CASSYNLRPRGDNEQFF; DNA: TGTGCCAGCAGTTACAACCTCAGACCCAGGGGGGACAATGAGCAGTTCTTC
size: NA; J: TRBJ2-3; D: TRBD2; V: TRBV4-2; CDR3: CASSQVTSGANTDTQYF; DNA: TGTGCCAGCAGCCAAGTGACTAGCGGGGCTAACACAGATACGCAGTATTTT
size: NA; J: TRBJ1-2; D: TRBD1; V: TRBV7-8; CDR3: CASSPRRDRVSQGYTF; DNA: TGTGCCAGTAGCCCGAGGCGGGACAGGGTTTCGCAGGGTTACACCTTC
size: NA; J: TRBJ2-5; D: TRBD1; V: TRBV5-1; CDR3: CASSLQGAPEETQYF; DNA: TGCGCGAGCAGCTTGCAGGGGGCTCCAGAGGAGACCCAGTACTTC
size: NA; J: TRBJ2-7; D: NA; V: TRBV28; CDR3: CASSLYTNTYEQYF; DNA: TGTGCCAGCAGTTTATATACCAACACCTACGAGCAGTACTTC
size: few; J: TRBJ2-6; D: NA; V: TRBV2; CDR3: CAGRSGANVLTF; DNA: TGTGCCGGACGCTCTGGGGCCAACGTCCTGACTTTC
size: few; J: TRBJ2-1; D: NA; V: TRBV5-6; CDR3: CASSSPSQRQSYNEQFF; DNA: TGTGCCAGCAGCTCCCCCTCTCAGCGACAGAGCTACAATGAGCAGTTCTTC
size: NA; J: TRBJ2-1; D: NA; V: TRBV7-8; CDR3: CASSLSRVPEQFF; DNA: TGTGCCAGCAGCTTAAGTCGGGTTCCTGAGCAGTTCTTC